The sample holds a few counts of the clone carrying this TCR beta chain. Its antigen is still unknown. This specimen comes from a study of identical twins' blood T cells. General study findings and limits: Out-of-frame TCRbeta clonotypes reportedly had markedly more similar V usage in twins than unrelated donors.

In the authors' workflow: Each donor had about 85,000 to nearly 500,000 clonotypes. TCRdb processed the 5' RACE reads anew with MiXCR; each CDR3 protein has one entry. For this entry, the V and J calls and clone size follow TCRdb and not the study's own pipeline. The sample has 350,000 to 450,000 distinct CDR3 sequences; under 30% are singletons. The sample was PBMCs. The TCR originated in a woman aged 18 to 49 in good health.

Here the CDR3 DNA reads TGCAGTGCCACTCGGGGAACCTCCTACGAGCAGTACTTC. Translated: CSATRGTSYEQYF. This sequence joins TRBV20-1 and TRBJ2-7, with D tentatively TRBD2 (5 bases). Germline-derived CDR1 and CDR2 are DFQATT and SNEGSKA (reference sequence). V was pared by 6 bases and J by 0 bases, with 12 bases between. This CDR3 has 13 residues.